This is a list of T cell receptor beta chains from one sample in a study of T cells after yellow fever vaccination. TCRdb re-derived calls from the 5' RACE reads in MiXCR, one entry per CDR3 protein. The top ten clones hold over 12% of a sample with some 390,000 distinct CDR3 sequences, 6.2% of them seen once. The sample was PBMCs, taken 5 days after the yellow fever booster vaccination. Receptors were obtained from a young man who received the YFV17D yellow fever vaccine. Both conserved end residues are part of each CDR3. For some rows the clone size is stated as once, few or many, or as a class when expanded; others skip it.

J gene: TRBJ2-1
clone size: few
V gene: TRBV7-3
CDR3 protein: CASSLYGGYNEQFF

J gene: TRBJ2-3
clone size: many
V gene: TRBV12-3/TRBV12-4
CDR3 protein: CASSPPMRADTQYF

J gene: TRBJ2-7
clone size: NA
V gene: TRBV28
CDR3 protein: CASTTQGVYEQYF

J gene: TRBJ2-5
clone size: many
V gene: TRBV5-5
CDR3 protein: CASSAAGTGGGETQYF

J gene: TRBJ2-5
clone size: few
V gene: TRBV20-1
CDR3 protein: CSADPNDSSGETQYF

J gene: TRBJ2-3
clone size: NA
V gene: TRBV5-1
CDR3 protein: CASRETRGTDTQYF

J gene: TRBJ2-7
clone size: few
V gene: TRBV24-1
CDR3 protein: CAIAGPPTYEQYF

J gene: TRBJ1-1
clone size: few
V gene: TRBV30
CDR3 protein: CAWSGQLNTEAFF

J gene: TRBJ2-1
clone size: many
V gene: TRBV19
CDR3 protein: CASSIEAAGAYNEQFF

J gene: TRBJ2-1
clone size: NA
V gene: TRBV24-1
CDR3 protein: CATSDSRTANEQFF

J gene: TRBJ2-2
clone size: few
V gene: TRBV20-1
CDR3 protein: CSARALWGSGNTGELFF

J gene: TRBJ2-3
clone size: NA
V gene: TRBV4-2
CDR3 protein: CASSTTSLATDTQYF

J gene: TRBJ2-5
clone size: once
V gene: TRBV20-1
CDR3 protein: CSARGGRSFRETQYF

J gene: TRBJ2-1
clone size: few
V gene: TRBV20-1
CDR3 protein: CSAPRTSGRFTEQFF

J gene: TRBJ1-2
clone size: few
V gene: TRBV4-3
CDR3 protein: CASSHGEGQLYTF

J gene: TRBJ2-7
clone size: many
V gene: TRBV30
CDR3 protein: CAWRGSSRFEQYF

J gene: TRBJ2-4
clone size: many
V gene: TRBV4-2
CDR3 protein: CASSQGLAGAKNIQYF

J gene: TRBJ2-4
clone size: NA
V gene: TRBV10-1
CDR3 protein: CASSDSSEPKNIQYF

J gene: TRBJ2-7
clone size: few
V gene: TRBV29-1
CDR3 protein: CSVAGTGKTYEQYF

J gene: TRBJ2-5
clone size: NA
V gene: TRBV5-1
CDR3 protein: CASSLDRGRTQYF

J gene: TRBJ2-1
clone size: NA
V gene: TRBV5-5
CDR3 protein: CASSLSSGSLEQFF

J gene: TRBJ2-2
clone size: NA
V gene: TRBV7-2
CDR3 protein: CASSKGLALPGELFF

J gene: TRBJ2-7
clone size: many
V gene: TRBV29-1
CDR3 protein: CSVEVDRGPYEQYF

J gene: TRBJ2-7
clone size: NA
V gene: TRBV7-2
CDR3 protein: CASSSGAVEYF

J gene: TRBJ1-1
clone size: NA
V gene: TRBV5-1
CDR3 protein: CASSDTGTEAFF

J gene: TRBJ2-1
clone size: many
V gene: TRBV5-1
CDR3 protein: CASSLGRAEGEQFF

J gene: TRBJ2-1
clone size: NA
V gene: TRBV9
CDR3 protein: CASSSGGLAGSYNEQFF

J gene: TRBJ1-4
clone size: few
V gene: TRBV5-4
CDR3 protein: CASSLHREGAEKLFF

J gene: TRBJ2-2
clone size: many
V gene: TRBV30
CDR3 protein: CAWSVSGELFF

J gene: TRBJ2-7
clone size: few
V gene: TRBV6-5
CDR3 protein: CASSYWQGAFYEQYF

J gene: TRBJ2-5
clone size: many
V gene: TRBV12-3/TRBV12-4
CDR3 protein: CASSTLGQGRETQYF

J gene: TRBJ2-5
clone size: many
V gene: TRBV7-9
CDR3 protein: CASSSTSGQETQYF

J gene: TRBJ2-1
clone size: many
V gene: TRBV3-1
CDR3 protein: CASSRRLASDEQFF

J gene: TRBJ2-7
clone size: many
V gene: TRBV7-2
CDR3 protein: CASSTFRDAREQYF

J gene: TRBJ2-3
clone size: many
V gene: TRBV6-5
CDR3 protein: CASSYRTGADTQYF